This T cell receptor (beta chain) is drawn from a study of shared clonotypes between healthy human individuals. Clones were read by immunoSEQ multiplex PCR, and TCRdb kept only the in-frame ones, dropping some. The table has around 980,000 clones, approximately 80% seen once; the top ten hold 0.61%. The V gene's germline CDR1 is PRHDT and CDR2 FYEKMQ (reference sequence). This CDR3 comprises 14 residues. Trimming cost V 0 bases and J 7 bases; bases outside gene matches: 5. Sequencing input: memory CD4+ T cells from PBMCs. Stated subset: CD45RA-negative fraction. This TCR was recovered from a man between 18 and 29 years old in good health. Some clones in this sample may be carry-over from other donors' samples. V usage is TRBV13 and J usage is TRBJ1-2; 7 bases fit TRBD1. The CDR3 DNA reads TGTGCCAGCAGCTTAGGGGGACAGTCAGGTGGCTACACCTTC. Amino acid sequence: CASSLGGQSGGYTF.